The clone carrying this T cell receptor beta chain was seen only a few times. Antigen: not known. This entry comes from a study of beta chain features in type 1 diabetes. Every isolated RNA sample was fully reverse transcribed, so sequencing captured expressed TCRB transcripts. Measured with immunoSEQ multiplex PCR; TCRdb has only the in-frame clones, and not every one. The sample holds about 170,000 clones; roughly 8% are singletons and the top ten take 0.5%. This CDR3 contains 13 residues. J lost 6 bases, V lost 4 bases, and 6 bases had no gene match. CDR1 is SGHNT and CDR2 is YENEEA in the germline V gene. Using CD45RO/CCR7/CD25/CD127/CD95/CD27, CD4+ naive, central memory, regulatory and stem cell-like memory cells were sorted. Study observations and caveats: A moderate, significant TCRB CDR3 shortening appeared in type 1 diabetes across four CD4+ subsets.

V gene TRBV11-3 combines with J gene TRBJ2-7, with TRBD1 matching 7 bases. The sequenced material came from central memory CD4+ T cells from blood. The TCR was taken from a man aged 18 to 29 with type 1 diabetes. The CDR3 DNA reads TGTGCCAGCAGCTGGACAGGAGGTGGCGAGCAGTACTTC. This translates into CASSWTGGGEQYF.